The clone carrying this T cell receptor (beta chain) was counted many times. Its antigen is as yet unknown. A much larger clone is a single base away; this may be a read error. PCR was performed a second time for 7 to 11 cycles using a sample-barcoded 5' primer and a J-beta primer mix. Every cDNA was tagged by a template-switch adaptor with 12 random nucleotides. TCRdb called the 5' RACE reads again in MiXCR, with one record for every CDR3 protein. The sample contains hundreds of thousands of distinct CDR3 sequences, approximately 30% of which appear only once. CDR3 length: 14 residues. With 4 bases clipped from V and 7 bases from J, the junction kept 10 bases outside the gene matches. The germline CDR1 and CDR2 sequences are SGHRS and YFSETQ. The data belong to a study of blood T cells in healthy people across ages. Study results and caveats: A roughly linear fall in TCR beta diversity per million T cells was seen with increasing age.

The chain couples TRBV5-1 to TRBJ2-7, with 8 bases fitting TRBD1. This receptor was obtained from a woman of 80 years or more in good health. Sequencing was done on a sample of blood. This CDR3 reads CASSLRTGYNEQYF. In DNA, the CDR3 is TGCGCCAGCAGCCTACGGACAGGGTACAATGAGCAGTACTTC.